The 18 T cell receptor beta chains presented below share a single source sample, sequenced in a study of blood T cell repertoires in COVID-19. TCRdb's copy holds only in-frame clones and misses some; the assay was immunoSEQ multiplex PCR. The table has over 200,000 clones, 65% to 85% seen once; the top ten hold just over 8.5%. Sequencing was performed on peripheral blood. The receptors here all came from a middle-aged man with active or convalescent COVID-19.

The genes are TRBV4-2 and TRBJ2-5; 9 bases match TRBD2. CDR3 length equals 16 residues. The J segment lost 4 bases and the V segment lost 1 base, leaving 7 bases of the junction unmatched. CDR1 is LGHNA and CDR2 is YNFKEQ in the germline V gene. The CDR3 protein is CASSQGVSSGAETQYF. In DNA, the CDR3 is TGTGCCAGCAGCCAAGGTGTCTCTAGCGGGGCAGAGACCCAGTACTTC.

J is TRBJ1-2 and V is TRBV29-1; 8 positions agree with TRBD1. The ends lost 2 bases at V and 0 bases at J; junction bases unmatched: 5. Germline V gives CDR1 SQVTM, CDR2 ANQGSEA. The CDR3 totals 15 residues. The chain's CDR3 is CSVEQGATSNYGYTF. The CDR3 coding sequence is TGCAGCGTTGAACAGGGGGCGACTTCTAACTATGGCTACACCTTC.

The chain has TRBV9 and TRBJ2-7, with 7 bases that match TRBD1. The CDR3 has 16 residues. With V trimmed by 3 bases and J by 5 bases, 14 bases remained unmatched. CDR1 and CDR2 from the germline V gene are SGDLS and YYNGEE. CDR3 sequence reads: CASSAGAGTEINEQYF. The CDR3, as DNA: TGTGCCAGCAGCGCCGGGGCCGGGACAGAGATAAACGAGCAGTACTTC.

This clone was seen only once. Other DNA variants within this sample encode the same CDR3. V gene TRBV19 combines with J gene TRBJ2-7; 10 bases match TRBD1. J lost 4 bases, V lost 4 bases, and 1 base had no gene match. Germline CDR1 LNHDA, CDR2 SQIVND (reference sequence). The CDR3 extends over 13 amino acids. The CDR3 region is CASSTGQGYEQYF. CDR3 DNA sequence: TGTGCCAGTAGTACGGGACAGGGGTACGAGCAGTACTTC.

The chain is built from TRBV6-5 and TRBJ1-5; 8 bases match TRBD1. Germline CDR1 is MNHEY and CDR2 is SVGAGI. J gave up 9 bases and V 6 bases, and 10 bases lay outside the gene matches. The CDR3 covers 14 residues. CDR3 residues: CASSWGQAGRPQHF. The CDR3 coding sequence is TGTGCCAGCAGCTGGGGACAGGCGGGTCGGCCCCAGCATTTT.

This clone appeared once. The chain is built from TRBV5-4 and TRBJ2-3, with TRBD2 matching over 10 bases. The CDR3 runs 16 residues. Germline V gene sequence: CDR1 SGHNT, CDR2 YYREEE (reference sequence). The V and J ends lost 4 bases and 0 bases, in that order; junction bases with no gene match: 5. The CDR3 loop is CASSPGLADSTDTQYF. The CDR3 DNA reads TGTGCCAGCAGCCCAGGACTAGCGGATAGCACAGATACGCAGTATTTT.

The rearrangement links TRBV30 to TRBJ1-4; D remains ambiguous. This CDR3 spans 14 amino acids. CDR1 is GTSNPN and CDR2 is SVGIG in the germline V gene (reference sequence). The V and J ends lost 4 bases and 3 bases respectively, with 12 bases between them. This chain's CDR3 is CAWKPGSANEKLFF. The CDR3 DNA reads as TGTGCCTGGAAGCCGGGGTCAGCTAATGAAAAACTGTTTTTT.

This clone occurred a few times. The chain joins TRBV30 to TRBJ1-3, with TRBD1 matching over 7 bases. This CDR3 has 16 amino acids. V dropped 0 bases and J dropped 4; count of bases not matched to a gene: 9. The germline V gene encodes CDR1 GTSNPN and CDR2 SVGIG (reference sequence). The CDR3 DNA follows: TGTGCCTGGAGTGTAACCCGGACAGGCGAGGGAAACACCATATATTTT. Translating it yields CAWSVTRTGEGNTIYF.

The rearrangement uses TRBV24-1 and TRBJ1-1; a possible D gene is TRBD1 (6 bases). The CDR3 has 14 residues. Germline CDR1 is KGHDR and CDR2 is SFDVKD. Trimming pared 7 bases from V and 0 bases from J, leaving 11 bases between. DNA for the CDR3: TGTGCCACCAGGTCAGGACAGTTGAACACTGAAGCTTTCTTT. This gives the protein CATRSGQLNTEAFF.

The sample holds one count of this clone. The CDR3 sequence is CSVEERSGGTEAFF. DNA of the CDR3: TGCAGCGTTGAAGAGAGGTCAGGGGGCACTGAAGCTTTCTTT. This chain links TRBV29-1 with TRBJ1-1; 7 nucleotides align to TRBD1. The CDR3 length is 14 residues. Unmatched junction bases numbered 5, after V lost 0 bases and J lost 4 bases. Germline assignment: CDR1 SQVTM and CDR2 ANQGSEA.

This clone was detected a few times. The gene calls are TRBV3-1 (or the pseudogene TRBV3-2) and TRBJ1-5; D is uncertain. V lost 4 bases and J 0 bases, leaving 7 bases between the germline ends. The CDR3 consists of 14 residues. Per the germline V gene, CDR1 is LGHDT and CDR2 is YNNKEL (reference sequence). This CDR3 is CASSPRGSNQPQHF. In DNA, the CDR3 is TGTGCCAGCAGCCCTCGAGGTAGCAATCAGCCCCAGCATTTT.

The J gene is TRBJ2-3, the V gene TRBV3-1 (or the pseudogene TRBV3-2), with 11 bases matching TRBD1. This CDR3 is built from 18 residues. Trimming removed 4 bases from V and 5 bases from J; junction bases left unmatched: 14. Germline loops: CDR1 LGHDT, CDR2 YNNKEL (reference sequence). This CDR3 is CASSPSHPGQGGGDTQYF. CDR3 nucleotides: TGTGCCAGCAGCCCATCCCATCCGGGACAGGGGGGGGGAGATACGCAGTATTTT.

This clone was seen only once. The rearrangement uses TRBV7-8 and TRBJ2-1; maybe TRBD1 (5 bases). The length of the CDR3 is 15 residues. Trimming removed 5 bases at V and 0 bases at J, with 11 bases between. The germline V gene encodes CDR1 SGHVS and CDR2 FQNEAQ. The CDR3 nucleotides are TGTGCCAGCAGCCTGACAGTTAGCTCCTACAATGAGCAGTTCTTC. It specifies CASSLTVSSYNEQFF.

The rearrangement uses TRBV11-2 and TRBJ2-7, with D unclear. Germline V lookup: CDR1 SGHAT, CDR2 FQNNGV. CDR3 length: 13 residues. V lost 5 bases and J lost 2, with 10 bases in between. CDR3 loop: CASSKIAAYEQYF. CDR3 in DNA: TGTGCCAGCAGCAAAATAGCTGCCTACGAGCAGTACTTC.

The chain links TRBV5-4 to TRBJ1-1; D possibly corresponds to TRBD1 (6 bases). The CDR3 spans 14 residues. Germline CDR1 and CDR2: SGHNT and YYREEE (reference sequence). Trimming left V 4 bases short and J 3 bases short, with 13 bases between. As DNA, the CDR3 is TGTGCCAGCAGCAAACAGGGATGGGACACTGAAGCTTTCTTT. Its protein is CASSKQGWDTEAFF.

The chain is built from TRBV30 and TRBJ2-3, with D perhaps matching TRBD1 or TRBD2 (5 bases each). Germline loops: CDR1 GTSNPN, CDR2 SVGIG (reference sequence). CDR3 size: 12 residues. V lost 8 bases, J lost 3 bases, and 12 bases lay in between. In DNA, the CDR3 is TGTGCCCGGACATCGGGGACAGATACGCAGTATTTT. As protein: CARTSGTDTQYF.

This clone was recorded once. CDR3 sequence: CASSLSLRGTHYEQYF. The CDR3 DNA is TGTGCCAGCAGTTTATCTTTGAGGGGGACACACTACGAGCAGTACTTC. This chain links TRBV27 with TRBJ2-7, with D tentatively TRBD1 (6 bases). The CDR3 length is 16 residues. V was trimmed by 0 bases and J by 3 bases, leaving 15 bases between them. Germline V CDR1 and CDR2: MNHEY, SMNVEV (reference sequence).

The rearrangement links TRBV24-1 to TRBJ2-3, with TRBD2 matching over 7 bases. The germline gives CDR1 KGHDR, CDR2 SFDVKD. Trimming cost V 7 bases and J 2 bases; bases outside gene matches: 5. The CDR3 is 14 amino acids. CDR3 sequence: CATSREDLTDTQYF. CDR3 nucleotide sequence: TGTGCCACCAGCCGGGAGGATCTCACAGATACGCAGTATTTT.